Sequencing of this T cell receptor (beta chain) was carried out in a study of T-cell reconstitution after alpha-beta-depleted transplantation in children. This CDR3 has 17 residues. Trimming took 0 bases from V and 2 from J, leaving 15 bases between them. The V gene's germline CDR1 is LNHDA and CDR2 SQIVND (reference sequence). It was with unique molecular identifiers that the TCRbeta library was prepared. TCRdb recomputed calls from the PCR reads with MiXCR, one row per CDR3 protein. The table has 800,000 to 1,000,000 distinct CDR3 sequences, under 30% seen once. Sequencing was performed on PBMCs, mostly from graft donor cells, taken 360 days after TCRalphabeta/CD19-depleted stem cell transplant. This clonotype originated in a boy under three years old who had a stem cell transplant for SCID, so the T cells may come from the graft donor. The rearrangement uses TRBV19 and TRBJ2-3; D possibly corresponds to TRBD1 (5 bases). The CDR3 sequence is CASSIDQGWVDTDTQYF. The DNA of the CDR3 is TGTGCCAGTAGTATAGATCAGGGTTGGGTGGACACAGATACGCAGTATTTT.